The 8 T cell receptor beta chains presented below share a single source sample, sequenced in a study of blood T cells in healthy people across ages. With a J-beta primer mix and a sample-barcoded 5' primer, a second PCR ran about 6 to 11 cycles. TCRdb analysed the 5' RACE reads with MiXCR anew, one entry per CDR3 protein. Counted here are over 300,000 distinct CDR3 sequences, 45% to 65% occurring once; the ten biggest clones make up 50% to 65%. What was sequenced was blood. The source is a man in his fifties or sixties in good health.

This clonotype was detected only a few times. V gene TRBV5-1 combines with J gene TRBJ2-5; the match to TRBD2 covers 9 bases. Per germline, CDR1 SGHRS and CDR2 YFSETQ. J lost 5 bases, V lost 4 bases, and 6 bases had no gene match. The CDR3 is 14 residues long. CDR3 protein: CASSHSGGRETQYF. Written as DNA, the CDR3 is TGCGCCAGCAGCCATAGCGGGGGCAGGGAGACCCAGTACTTC.

This clonotype has more than one count but fewer than ten. The chain carries TRBV5-1 and TRBJ1-2; D is unclear. The V and J ends lost 0 bases and 2 bases respectively, with 11 bases between them. This CDR3 has 15 residues. CDR1 and CDR2 from the germline V gene are SGHRS and YFSETQ. CDR3 nucleotide sequence: TGCGCCAGCAGCTTGGCTTTCGGGCAGAACTATGGCTACACCTTC. This translates into CASSLAFGQNYGYTF.

Only a few counts were recorded for this clonotype. This chain joins TRBV13 and TRBJ2-6, with a tentative D call TRBD1 (6 bases). Germline CDR1 reads PRHDT; CDR2 reads FYEKMQ (reference sequence). Between the trimmed V and J ends, which lost 0 bases and 0 bases, there was a span of 12 bases. This CDR3 has 18 residues. CDR3 residues: CASSLGIGGYSGANVLTF. In DNA, the CDR3 is TGTGCCAGCAGCTTAGGCATAGGGGGATACTCTGGGGCCAACGTCCTGACTTTC.

The V call is TRBV20-1, the J call TRBJ2-1; the D call may be TRBD1 or TRBD2 (6 bases each). The CDR3 sequence is 15 residues long. The V gene lost 3 bases and the J gene lost 2 bases, with 14 bases spanning the gap. Germline V gene sequence: CDR1 DFQATT, CDR2 SNEGSKA (reference sequence). The DNA for the CDR3 is TGCAGTGCTAGTCTCCGGGGGCGCGCCTACAATGAGCAGTTCTTC. Its protein is CSASLRGRAYNEQFF.

A word on this clonotype: One junction end disagrees with the germline gene, perhaps due to a read error. This chain joins TRBV27 and TRBJ2-5; D is possibly TRBD1 or TRBD2 (5 bases each). TRBJ2-4 explains the end of the DNA better; the J call may be wrong. Germline assignment: CDR1 MNHEY and CDR2 SMNVEV (reference sequence). This CDR3 is built from 13 residues. The CDR3 sequence is CACREYAQNIQYF. CDR3 DNA: TGTGCCTGCAGGGAGTACGCTCAAAACATTCAGTACTTC.

J is TRBJ2-6 and V is TRBV6-2 or TRBV6-3; TRBD1 matches 10 bases. CDR3 length: 21 amino acids. J lost 2 bases, V lost 0 bases, and 13 bases had no gene match. Germline V gene data show CDR1 as MNHEY and CDR2 as SVGEGT. The chain's CDR3 is CASSYSSGQGISNPGANVLTF. The DNA of the CDR3 is TGTGCCAGCAGTTACTCGTCGGGACAGGGGATAAGTAACCCTGGGGCCAACGTCCTGACTTTC.

The gene calls are TRBV14 and TRBJ1-2; 9 bases match TRBD1. CDR1 and CDR2 from the germline V gene are SGHDN and FVKESK. With V trimmed by 0 bases and J by 3 bases, 5 bases remained unmatched. The CDR3 consists of 16 residues. CDR3 nucleotide sequence: TGTGCCAGCAGCCAAGATCGGGACAGGGAAGACTATGGCTACACCTTC. Protein sequence: CASSQDRDREDYGYTF.

This rearrangement joins TRBV3-1 to TRBJ2-3, with D hard to call. The CDR3 runs 16 residues. The V gene's germline CDR1 is LGHDT and CDR2 YNNKEL (reference sequence). V was shortened by 6 bases and J by 5 bases, with 21 bases between the two germline ends. CDR3 sequence (DNA): TGTGCCAGCAGGAGAACAAGTTTTTCGTCGGGAGATACGCAGTATTTT. Its protein product is CASRRTSFSSGDTQYF.